This T cell receptor (beta chain) was recorded in a study of synovial regulatory T cells in juvenile arthritis. This CDR3 spans 17 amino acids. No coding sequence is recorded. Germline V gene data show CDR1 as SGHKS and CDR2 as YYEKEE (reference sequence). This table comes from immunoSEQ multiplex PCR, and its TCRdb copy is limited to in-frame clones, with some not included. This sample's table reports about 6,900 clones. Whole-study findings and limits: Across patients, iaTreg TCR repertoires were mostly private, partly shared with synovial Teff and blood CPL.

Patients were aged median approximately 11 years with disease lasting median about 7 years. About this clone: What it binds is unknown.

The clonotype originates from a donor younger than 30 with juvenile idiopathic arthritis. Sequencing was done on a sample of Treg cells from blood. Subset reported: remaining (HLA-DR-negative) circulating blood Treg cells. This chain joins TRBV5-5 and TRBJ1-1; TCRdb lists TRBD1, though no DNA is available to test this call. CDR3 sequence: CASSLYPGQGAWTEAFF.